The 29 T cell receptor beta chains below all came from one sample that was sequenced in a study of T cells in Graves' hyperthyroidism and ophthalmopathy. Template material for amplifying TCR beta CDR3 regions consisted of RNA transcripts. With the HTBI primer set, the TCR CDR3 went through a first round of RT-PCR. TCRdb reprocessed the multiplex PCR reads via MiXCR and lists one record per CDR3 protein. The sample consists of about 250,000 distinct CDR3 sequences, approximately 23% of them appearing once. Input material: blood. Receptor source: a woman between 35 and 50 years old with Graves' ophthalmopathy.

This clonotype was found many times. The chain combines TRBV20-1 with TRBJ1-1; D is possibly TRBD1 (6 bases). V was shortened by 6 bases and J by 5 bases, with 22 bases between the two germline ends. The germline V gene has CDR1 DFQATT and CDR2 SNEGSKA (reference sequence). The CDR3 has 15 amino acids. In DNA, the CDR3 is TGCAGTGCCCCCCCAATTACAGGGCAGGAGACTGAAGCTTTCTTT. Translated, it gives CSAPPITGQETEAFF.

In this sample, this clonotype turned up many times. The chain couples TRBV5-1 to TRBJ2-5; maybe TRBD1 (6 bases). Per germline, CDR1 SGHRS and CDR2 YFSETQ. Trimming pared 0 bases from V and 2 bases from J, leaving 11 bases between. The CDR3 extends over 15 amino acids. CDR3 DNA: TGCGCCAGCAGCTTGGCGGGAAGGGGGCAAGAGACCCAGTACTTC. Amino acid sequence: CASSLAGRGQETQYF.

This clonotype was counted many times. CDR3 DNA sequence: TGTGCCAGCAGCTTAGCAGGGATTGGAAACACCATATATTTT. Encoded protein: CASSLAGIGNTIYF. This chain uses TRBV7-8 with TRBJ1-3; D is uncertain. Germline V lookup: CDR1 SGHVS, CDR2 FQNEAQ. Trimming shortened V by 0 bases and J by 3 bases, and 6 bases separated the two germline ends. This CDR3 is built from 14 residues.

This clonotype was detected only a few times. This rearrangement joins TRBV10-2 to TRBJ2-2, with D perhaps matching TRBD2 (7 bases). Trimming shortened V by 7 bases and J by 1 base, and 10 bases separated the two germline ends. Germline values: CDR1 WSHSY, CDR2 SAAADI. CDR3 length: 14 residues. As DNA, the CDR3 is TGCGCCAGCAAGCGGGACAAGAACACCGGGGAGCTGTTTTTT. Translating gives CASKRDKNTGELFF.

This chain uses TRBV11-2 with TRBJ2-5; 13 bases map to TRBD2. The CDR3 length is 17 residues. The germline V gene has CDR1 SGHAT and CDR2 FQNNGV. The V segment lost 6 bases and the J segment 4 bases; nucleotides outside the gene matches: 11. CDR3: CASSPGTSGNGGETQYF. CDR3 in DNA: TGTGCCAGCAGTCCCGGGACTAGCGGGAACGGGGGAGAGACCCAGTACTTC.

In its sample, this clonotype was seen a few times. The rearrangement uses TRBV14 and TRBJ1-6; D is unclear. This CDR3 is built from 15 residues. CDR1 and CDR2 from the germline V gene are SGHDN and FVKESK. V was clipped by 0 bases and J by 10 bases, with 13 bases between them. The CDR3 loop reads CASSQDRPPGSPLHF. The CDR3 region has the DNA TGTGCCAGCAGCCAAGATCGGCCTCCTGGCTCACCCCTCCACTTT.

This clonotype was found many times. The chain employs TRBV2 and TRBJ2-7; tentatively, D is TRBD1 (5 bases). Trimming took off 5 bases at V and 3 bases at J, with 17 bases between the two ends. Per germline, CDR1 SNHLY and CDR2 FYNNEI. The CDR3 sequence is 15 residues long. In nucleotides, the CDR3 is TGTGCCAGCAGTAAGATCACCCTCGACAGCTACGAGCAGTACTTC. Its translation: CASSKITLDSYEQYF.

This clonotype has a count of ten or more. The chain employs TRBV5-1 and TRBJ1-1; a possible D gene is TRBD1 (6 bases). Germline loops: CDR1 SGHRS, CDR2 YFSETQ. The germline V and J ends were trimmed by 3 bases and 5 bases, with 17 bases remaining between them. The CDR3 spans 15 residues. The CDR3 nucleotides are TGCGCCAGCAGCTGGCAGGGGCCGCGAGGGACTGAAGCTTTCTTT. This codes for CASSWQGPRGTEAFF.

This clonotype occurred many times. This chain joins TRBV5-1 and TRBJ1-1; 7 nucleotides agree with TRBD1. Germline assignment: CDR1 SGHRS and CDR2 YFSETQ. There are 16 residues in the CDR3. The junction had 8 bases not matched to a gene; V was cut back by 3 bases and J by 0 bases. CDR3 DNA sequence: TGCGCCAGCAGCTCGCTCCTTACAGGGGTGAACACTGAAGCTTTCTTT. This encodes CASSSLLTGVNTEAFF.

V is TRBV5-1 and J is TRBJ1-6; no clear D. The CDR3 loop spans 15 amino acids. Looked up from germline, CDR1 is SGHRS and CDR2 is YFSETQ. Trimming left V 0 bases short and J 7 bases short, with 11 bases between. This chain's CDR3 is CASSLALTGNSPLHF. CDR3 coding DNA: TGCGCCAGCAGCTTGGCTCTCACCGGAAATTCACCCCTCCACTTT.

V gene TRBV18 combines with J gene TRBJ2-7; 9 bases fit TRBD1. Trimming removed 3 bases from V and 5 bases from J; junction bases left unmatched: 8. Germline V gene data show CDR1 as KGHSH and CDR2 as LQKENI. This CDR3 comprises 15 residues. CDR3 region: CASSPFTGGVDEQYF. The DNA for the CDR3 is TGTGCCAGCTCACCCTTCACAGGGGGCGTAGACGAGCAGTACTTC.

CDR3 coding DNA: TGCAGTGCCCCAGGGTTACCTGAAGCTTTCTTT. It encodes CSAPGLPEAFF. The chain links TRBV20-1 to TRBJ1-1, with D perhaps TRBD1 (5 bases). Looked up from germline, CDR1 is DFQATT and CDR2 is SNEGSKA (reference sequence). The V end was cut by 6 bases, the J end by 6 bases, with 11 bases between. This CDR3 has 11 amino acids.

This clonotype showed up many times. The gene calls are TRBV7-9 and TRBJ2-5, with D tentatively TRBD2 (6 bases). The CDR3 has 14 residues. Germline lookup yields CDR1 SEHNR and CDR2 FQNEAQ (reference sequence). Trimming removed 3 bases from V and 1 base from J, with 9 bases in between. The CDR3 protein is CASSFPGSQETQYF. The DNA of the CDR3 is TGTGCCAGCAGCTTTCCCGGGAGCCAAGAGACCCAGTACTTC.

This clonotype was picked up many times. As DNA, the CDR3 is TGTGCCACCAGTGATCCTACCGCCTCGGGCGGTGGAAGCGAGACCCAGTACTTC. Its translation is CATSDPTASGGGSETQYF. The rearrangement links TRBV24-1 to TRBJ2-5, with D uncertain. V gave up 3 bases and J gave up 5 bases, with 24 bases separating them. This CDR3 is built from 18 residues. The germline V gene encodes CDR1 KGHDR and CDR2 SFDVKD.

This clonotype was seen repeatedly, ten times or more. The chain combines TRBV10-3 with TRBJ1-1; D gene uncertain. Trimming pared 9 bases from V and 2 bases from J, leaving 10 bases between. The germline V gene encodes CDR1 ENHRY and CDR2 SYGVKD. The CDR3 sequence is 12 residues long. The CDR3: CAIAPGNTEAFF. The CDR3 bases are TGTGCCATAGCTCCAGGAAACACTGAAGCTTTCTTT.

This clonotype showed up just a few times. The V gene is TRBV20-1, the J gene TRBJ2-3, with D unclear. V lost 5 bases to trimming and J lost 5 bases, with 11 bases between them. This CDR3 has 12 residues. Germline lookup yields CDR1 DFQATT and CDR2 SNEGSKA (reference sequence). The chain's CDR3 is CSARRAIDTQYF. The CDR3 bases are TGCAGTGCTCGAAGGGCCATAGATACGCAGTATTTT.

This clonotype was counted ten times or more. The chain employs TRBV6-5 and TRBJ2-7, with TRBD1 identical over 7 bases. V trimming: 0 bases; J trimming: 6 bases; junction bases outside the gene matches: 2. This CDR3 has 13 residues. CDR1 is MNHEY, CDR2 SVGAGI, per germline. CDR3 in amino acids: CASSYSNRGEQYF. The CDR3 DNA reads as TGTGCCAGCAGTTACTCGAACAGGGGCGAGCAGTACTTC.

In its sample, this clonotype was seen many times. The chain has TRBV11-1 and TRBJ1-1; 8 bases match TRBD1. Germline CDR1 and CDR2: SGHAT and FQDESV (reference sequence). V dropped 4 bases and J dropped 4; count of bases not matched to a gene: 8. This CDR3 contains 15 residues. CDR3 sequence reads: CASSSWTGWTTEAFF. The CDR3 DNA reads TGTGCCAGCAGCTCATGGACAGGGTGGACCACTGAAGCTTTCTTT.

This clonotype has a count of ten or more. The gene calls are TRBV4-1 and TRBJ2-7; TRBD2 agrees at 13 bases. The V gene's germline CDR1 is MGHRA and CDR2 YSYEKL. CDR3 length: 14 amino acids. Trimming removed 7 bases from V and 6 bases from J; junction bases left unmatched: 6. The CDR3 loop is CASTPGLAGSEQYF. DNA for the CDR3: TGCGCCAGCACACCGGGACTAGCGGGATCCGAGCAGTACTTC.

The CDR3 loop is CATSKRPSANTGELFF. CDR3 bases: TGTGCCACCAGTAAGAGACCCAGCGCGAACACCGGGGAGCTGTTTTTT. The chain has TRBV15 and TRBJ2-2; the D is unclear. This CDR3 is built from 16 residues. Germline V lookup: CDR1 LNHNV, CDR2 YYDKDF (reference sequence). Trimming removed 6 bases from V and 0 bases from J, with 14 bases in between.

This clonotype was seen at least ten times. This chain connects TRBV11-2 to TRBJ2-7; possible D gene TRBD1, 6 bases. The CDR3 is made up of 14 amino acids. V was clipped by 5 bases and J by 2 bases, with 13 bases between them. CDR1 and CDR2 from the germline V gene are SGHAT and FQNNGV. CDR3 loop: CASSRDITAYEQYF. CDR3 DNA: TGTGCCAGCAGCAGGGACATAACCGCCTACGAGCAGTACTTC.

This clonotype was counted many times. The J gene is TRBJ2-2, the V gene TRBV30; D may be TRBD1 (6 bases). Trimming stripped 8 bases from V and 4 bases from J, with 17 bases between. This CDR3 is 14 amino acids long. The germline CDR1 and CDR2 sequences are GTSNPN and SVGIG (reference sequence). The CDR3 DNA is TGTGCCGCCTCACAGGGTATAGGCACCGGGGAGCTGTTTTTT. It is translated as CAASQGIGTGELFF.

The V and J genes are TRBV10-3 and TRBJ2-5; D unresolved. V lost 0 bases and J lost 3, with 11 bases in between. The CDR3 totals 15 residues. Germline V gives CDR1 ENHRY, CDR2 SYGVKD. The CDR3 bases are TGTGCCATCAGTGAGTCGGTCCTACCTAAAGAGACCCAGTACTTC. Its protein product is CAISESVLPKETQYF.

This clonotype was observed many times. V is TRBV25-1 and J is TRBJ2-4, with 11 bases lining up with TRBD1. Per the germline V gene, CDR1 is MGHDK and CDR2 is SYGVNS. J was trimmed by 8 bases and V by 4 bases; bases with no gene match: 7. The CDR3 length is 15 residues. CDR3 region: CASSGSGTGGDIQYF. The CDR3 bases are TGTGCCAGCAGTGGCTCCGGGACAGGGGGAGACATTCAGTACTTC.

This clonotype was seen repeatedly, ten times or more. The CDR3 reads CACREHTEAFF. The CDR3 DNA is TGTGCCTGCAGGGAACACACTGAAGCTTTCTTT. This chain joins TRBV30 and TRBJ1-1; weak D call: TRBD1 (5 bases). CDR1 is GTSNPN and CDR2 is SVGIG in the germline V gene (reference sequence). V was cut by 6 bases and J by 3 bases, with 8 bases left in between. The CDR3 runs 11 residues.

This chain connects TRBV7-8 to TRBJ2-7; 9 positions agree with TRBD1. Trimming took 0 bases from V and 1 from J; bases not matched to a gene: 7. Germline V gives CDR1 SGHVS, CDR2 FQNEAQ. The CDR3 loop spans 17 amino acids. CDR3 region: CASSLALTTGGSYEQYF. CDR3 DNA sequence: TGTGCCAGCAGCTTAGCGCTAACGACAGGGGGTTCCTACGAGCAGTACTTC.

This clonotype was recorded many times. The chain combines TRBV28 with TRBJ1-3; perhaps TRBD1 as D (5 bases). This CDR3 comprises 16 residues. Trimming took 6 bases from V and 1 from J, leaving 16 bases between them. Germline assignment: CDR1 MDHEN and CDR2 SYDVKM. For the CDR3, the DNA is TGTGCCAGCAGCTCCCCTGGGGGGACTTCTGGAAACACCATATATTTT. This translates into CASSSPGGTSGNTIYF.

In its sample, this clonotype was seen a few times. The chain uses TRBV28 and TRBJ2-7, with 13 bases lining up with TRBD2. The V gene's germline CDR1 is MDHEN and CDR2 SYDVKM. The CDR3 is 18 amino acids. The V and J ends lost 6 bases and 3 bases, in that order; junction bases with no gene match: 14. CDR3 amino acids: CASSPRLAGGPSDYEQYF. In DNA form, the CDR3 reads TGTGCCAGCAGCCCAAGACTAGCGGGGGGTCCTTCGGACTACGAGCAGTACTTC.

This clonotype was observed many times. The gene calls are TRBV6-1 and TRBJ2-7; no clear D gene. This CDR3 is built from 12 residues. From germline, CDR1 is MNHNS and CDR2 SASEGT. Trimming took 3 bases from V and 2 from J, leaving 5 bases between them. DNA of the CDR3: TGTGCCAGCAGTGACGACCCCTACGAGCAGTACTTC. As protein: CASSDDPYEQYF.